A selection of T cell receptor beta chains follows, all from one sample in a study of human T cells and chemical hapten exposure. TCRdb re-called the RACE reads through MiXCR, storing one row per CDR3 protein. The sample shows approximately 71,000 distinct CDR3 sequences, over 8.5% of them seen only once. The sample in question was whole blood, obtained in connection with sensitization to the hapten diphenylcyclopropenone (DPC). The origin of the receptors is a woman between 50 and 59 years old with alopecia areata. Some clones in this sample may be carry-over from other donors' samples. Both conserved end residues are part of each CDR3. The D gene is left open where the match is weak. The size entry is marked missing in some rows and otherwise reads once, few, many or a size class.

CDR3 protein: CASSYGENGYTF; CDR3 DNA: TGTGCCAGCAGTTATGGGGAAAATGGCTACACCTTC; J gene: TRBJ1-2; D gene: .; clone size: few; V gene: TRBV6-2/TRBV6-3
CDR3 protein: CASSTGLNEQFF; CDR3 DNA: TGTGCCAGCAGTACCGGACTCAATGAGCAGTTCTTC; J gene: TRBJ2-1; D gene: .; clone size: many; V gene: TRBV6-5
CDR3 protein: CATSASTRQGAAYSNQPQHF; CDR3 DNA: TGTGCCACCAGTGCCTCAACCCGACAGGGGGCTGCTTATAGCAATCAGCCCCAGCATTTT; J gene: TRBJ1-5; D gene: TRBD1; clone size: many; V gene: TRBV24-1
CDR3 protein: CATSGYDQPQHF; CDR3 DNA: TGTGCCACGTCAGGATACGATCAGCCCCAGCATTTT; J gene: TRBJ1-5; D gene: .; clone size: many; V gene: TRBV24-1
CDR3 protein: CASSRTLNEKLFF; CDR3 DNA: TGCGCCAGTAGCAGGACACTGAATGAAAAACTGTTTTTT; J gene: TRBJ1-4; D gene: .; clone size: many; V gene: TRBV5-1
CDR3 protein: CASSDSSGETQYF; CDR3 DNA: TGCGCCAGCAGTGACAGCTCGGGGGAGACCCAGTACTTC; J gene: TRBJ2-5; D gene: .; clone size: few; V gene: TRBV10-1
CDR3 protein: CASSQNFLTGELFF; CDR3 DNA: TGTGCCAGCAGCCAAAATTTTCTCACCGGGGAGCTGTTTTTT; J gene: TRBJ2-2; D gene: .; clone size: many; V gene: TRBV14
CDR3 protein: CASSFGGPGQSYGYTF; CDR3 DNA: TGTGCCAGCAGTTTCGGGGGGCCGGGACAGAGCTATGGCTACACCTTC; J gene: TRBJ1-2; D gene: TRBD1; clone size: .; V gene: TRBV28
CDR3 protein: CASSYSNPGYETQYF; CDR3 DNA: TGTGCCAGCAGTTACTCGAATCCGGGCTATGAGACCCAGTACTTC; J gene: TRBJ2-5; D gene: .; clone size: many; V gene: TRBV6-5
CDR3 protein: CASVSVQGMNTGELFF; CDR3 DNA: TGTGCCAGCGTTTCGGTCCAGGGTATGAACACCGGGGAGCTGTTTTTT; J gene: TRBJ2-2; D gene: .; clone size: few; V gene: TRBV28
CDR3 protein: CASSFVLAGTGELFF; CDR3 DNA: TGTGCCAGCAGTTTCGTCCTAGCCGGAACCGGGGAGCTGTTTTTT; J gene: TRBJ2-2; D gene: .; clone size: few; V gene: TRBV28
CDR3 protein: CASSQDLTAGILIYEQYF; CDR3 DNA: TGTGCCAGCAGCCAAGATCTCACCGCAGGAATACTGATCTACGAGCAGTACTTC; J gene: TRBJ2-7; D gene: .; clone size: .; V gene: TRBV4-2
CDR3 protein: CASSFTRGSGELFF; CDR3 DNA: TGTGCCAGCAGTTTCACTAGGGGCTCCGGGGAGCTGTTTTTT; J gene: TRBJ2-2; D gene: .; clone size: .; V gene: TRBV11-2
CDR3 protein: CASSARDREKLFF; CDR3 DNA: TGTGCCAGCAGTGCCCGGGACAGGGAAAAACTGTTTTTT; J gene: TRBJ1-4; D gene: TRBD1; clone size: .; V gene: TRBV6-5
CDR3 protein: CSVRRGYDEKLFF; CDR3 DNA: TGCAGCGTTCGTCGGGGGTACGATGAAAAACTGTTTTTT; J gene: TRBJ1-4; D gene: .; clone size: few; V gene: TRBV29-1
CDR3 protein: CASSVYRGRSNQPQHF; CDR3 DNA: TGTGCCAGCAGCGTCTACAGGGGGCGTAGCAATCAGCCCCAGCATTTT; J gene: TRBJ1-5; D gene: TRBD1; clone size: few; V gene: TRBV7-2
CDR3 protein: CASSVDAGELFF; CDR3 DNA: TGTGCCAGCAGCGTAGATGCCGGTGAGCTGTTTTTT; J gene: TRBJ2-2; D gene: .; clone size: few; V gene: TRBV9
CDR3 protein: CASSLPNLYGYTF; CDR3 DNA: TGTGCCAGCAGCTTACCAAACCTTTATGGCTACACCTTC; J gene: TRBJ1-2; D gene: .; clone size: many; V gene: TRBV7-9
CDR3 protein: CASLPEGDEKLFF; CDR3 DNA: TGTGCCAGCCTCCCGGAGGGAGATGAAAAACTGTTTTTT; J gene: TRBJ1-4; D gene: .; clone size: few; V gene: TRBV25-1
CDR3 protein: CASSQPQGNEQFF; CDR3 DNA: TGCGCCAGCAGCCAACCTCAGGGGAATGAGCAGTTCTTC; J gene: TRBJ2-1; D gene: .; clone size: few; V gene: TRBV4-1
CDR3 protein: CASSLSISNQPQHF; CDR3 DNA: TGTGCCAGCAGCTTGTCCATATCGAATCAGCCCCAGCATTTT; J gene: TRBJ1-5; D gene: .; clone size: many; V gene: TRBV5-6
CDR3 protein: CASSQDRSETQYF; CDR3 DNA: TGTGCCAGTAGTCAGGACAGGTCAGAGACCCAGTACTTC; J gene: TRBJ2-5; D gene: TRBD1; clone size: few; V gene: TRBV19
CDR3 protein: CASSRGGSNSPLHF; CDR3 DNA: TGTGCCAGCAGTCGAGGGGGATCGAATTCACCCCTCCACTTT; J gene: TRBJ1-6; D gene: .; clone size: many; V gene: TRBV6-2/TRBV6-3
CDR3 protein: CASTSRRGIQEGSPLHF; CDR3 DNA: TGTGCCAGCACCTCCCGGAGGGGAATCCAGGAGGGCTCACCCCTCCACTTT; J gene: TRBJ1-6; D gene: .; clone size: many; V gene: TRBV6-2/TRBV6-3
CDR3 protein: CSVRGGPETQYF; CDR3 DNA: TGCAGCGTGAGGGGGGGGCCAGAGACCCAGTACTTC; J gene: TRBJ2-5; D gene: .; clone size: many; V gene: TRBV29-1
CDR3 protein: CASSFMGTNEKLFF; CDR3 DNA: TGTGCCAGCAGCTTCATGGGGACAAATGAAAAACTGTTTTTT; J gene: TRBJ1-4; D gene: .; clone size: .; V gene: TRBV7-9
CDR3 protein: CASSYKGSNQPQHF; CDR3 DNA: TGTGCCAGCAGTTACAAGGGTAGCAATCAGCCCCAGCATTTT; J gene: TRBJ1-5; D gene: .; clone size: .; V gene: TRBV6-5
CDR3 protein: CSARSRTSIADNEQFF; CDR3 DNA: TGCAGTGCTAGATCCCGGACTAGTATCGCGGACAATGAGCAGTTCTTC; J gene: TRBJ2-1; D gene: TRBD2; clone size: once; V gene: TRBV20-1
CDR3 protein: CASSVSGVTDTQYF; CDR3 DNA: TGTGCCAGCAGCGTTAGCGGGGTCACAGATACGCAGTATTTT; J gene: TRBJ2-3; D gene: TRBD2; clone size: .; V gene: TRBV11-1
CDR3 protein: CASSQDRQYPQELDF; CDR3 DNA: TGCGCCAGCAGCCAAGACCGACAGTACCCCCAAGAGCTGGATTTT; J gene: TRBJ1-3; D gene: .; clone size: few; V gene: TRBV4-3
CDR3 protein: CASSVRENYGYTF; CDR3 DNA: TGTGCCAGCAGTGTACGGGAGAACTATGGCTACACCTTC; J gene: TRBJ1-2; D gene: .; clone size: .; V gene: TRBV2